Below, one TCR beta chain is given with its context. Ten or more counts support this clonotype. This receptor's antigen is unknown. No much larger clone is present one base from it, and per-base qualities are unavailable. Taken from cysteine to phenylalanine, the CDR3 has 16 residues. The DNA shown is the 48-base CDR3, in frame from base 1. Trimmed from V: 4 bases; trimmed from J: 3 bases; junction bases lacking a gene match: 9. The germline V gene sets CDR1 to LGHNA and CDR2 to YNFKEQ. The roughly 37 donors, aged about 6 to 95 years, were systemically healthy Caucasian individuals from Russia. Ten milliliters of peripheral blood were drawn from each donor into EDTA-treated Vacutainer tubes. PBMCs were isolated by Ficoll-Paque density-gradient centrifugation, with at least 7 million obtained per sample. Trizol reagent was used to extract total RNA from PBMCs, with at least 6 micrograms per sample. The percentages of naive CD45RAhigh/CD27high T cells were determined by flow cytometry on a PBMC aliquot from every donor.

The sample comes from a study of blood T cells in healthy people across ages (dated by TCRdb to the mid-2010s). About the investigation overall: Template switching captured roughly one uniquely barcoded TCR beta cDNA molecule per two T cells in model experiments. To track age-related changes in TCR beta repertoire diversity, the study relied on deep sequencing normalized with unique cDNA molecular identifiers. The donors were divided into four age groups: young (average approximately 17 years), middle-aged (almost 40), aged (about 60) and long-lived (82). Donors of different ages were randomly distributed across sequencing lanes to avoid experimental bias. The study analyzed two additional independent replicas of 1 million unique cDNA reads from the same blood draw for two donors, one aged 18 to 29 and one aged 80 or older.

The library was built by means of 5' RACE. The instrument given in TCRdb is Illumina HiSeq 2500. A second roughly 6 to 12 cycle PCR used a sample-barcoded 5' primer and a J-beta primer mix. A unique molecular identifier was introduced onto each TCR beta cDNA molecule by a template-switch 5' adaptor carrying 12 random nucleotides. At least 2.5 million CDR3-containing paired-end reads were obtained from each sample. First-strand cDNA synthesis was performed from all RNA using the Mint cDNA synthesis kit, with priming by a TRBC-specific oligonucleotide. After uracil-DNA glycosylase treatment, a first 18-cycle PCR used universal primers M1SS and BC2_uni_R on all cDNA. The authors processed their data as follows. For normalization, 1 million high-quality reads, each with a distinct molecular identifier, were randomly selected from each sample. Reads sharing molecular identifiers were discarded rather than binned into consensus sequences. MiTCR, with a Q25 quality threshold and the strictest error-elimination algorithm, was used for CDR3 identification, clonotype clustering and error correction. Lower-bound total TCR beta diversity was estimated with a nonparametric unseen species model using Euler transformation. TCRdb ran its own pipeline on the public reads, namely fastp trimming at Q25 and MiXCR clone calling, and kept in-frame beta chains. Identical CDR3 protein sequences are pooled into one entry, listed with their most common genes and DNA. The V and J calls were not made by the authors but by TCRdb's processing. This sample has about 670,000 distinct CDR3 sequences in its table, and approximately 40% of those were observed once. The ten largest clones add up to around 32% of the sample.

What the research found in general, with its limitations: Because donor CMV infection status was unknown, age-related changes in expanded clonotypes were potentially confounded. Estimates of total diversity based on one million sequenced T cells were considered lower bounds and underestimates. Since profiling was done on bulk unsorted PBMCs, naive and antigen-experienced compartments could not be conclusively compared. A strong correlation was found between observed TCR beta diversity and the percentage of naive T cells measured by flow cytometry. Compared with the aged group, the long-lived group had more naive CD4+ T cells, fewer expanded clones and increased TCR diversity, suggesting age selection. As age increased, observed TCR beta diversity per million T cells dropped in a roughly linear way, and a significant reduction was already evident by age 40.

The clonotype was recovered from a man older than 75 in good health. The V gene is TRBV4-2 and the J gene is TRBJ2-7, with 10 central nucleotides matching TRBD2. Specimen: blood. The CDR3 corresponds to CASSLRTGLASYEQYF. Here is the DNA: TGTGCCAGCAGCCTCAGAACGGGACTAGCGAGCTACGAGCAGTACTTC.